The 19 T cell receptor beta chains given below trace back to one sample, sequenced in a study of blood T cell repertoires in COVID-19. The repertoire was sequenced with immunoSEQ multiplex PCR; TCRdb's copy has only in-frame clones and lacks some. Of hundreds of thousands of clones in the sample, less than 90% were seen once. The sequenced material came from peripheral blood. The receptors shown here come from a woman aged 70-85 years with active or convalescent COVID-19.

The chain combines TRBV2 with TRBJ2-7, with 8 nucleotides matching TRBD1. The CDR3 contains 15 residues. The ends lost 1 base at V and 7 bases at J; junction bases unmatched: 9. Germline V lookup: CDR1 SNHLY, CDR2 FYNNEI. CDR3 sequence reads: CASSEEAGGLWEQYF. CDR3 coding DNA: TGTGCCAGCAGTGAAGAGGCAGGGGGCCTTTGGGAGCAGTACTTC.

The rearrangement joins TRBV28 to TRBJ2-7; weak D call: TRBD1 (7 bases). The length of the CDR3 is 13 residues. Trimming stripped 7 bases from V and 3 bases from J, with 13 bases between. Germline assignment: CDR1 MDHEN and CDR2 SYDVKM. The CDR3 nucleotides are TGTGCCAGCACCCATCAGGGGGGCTACGAGCAGTACTTC. Protein product: CASTHQGGYEQYF. The whole variable domain, filled in from reference TRBV28 and TRBJ2-7, reads DVKVTQSSRYLVKRTGEKVFLECVQDMDHENMFWYRQDPGLGLRLIYFSYDVKMKEKGDIPEGYSVSREKKERFSLILESASTNQTSMYLCASTHQGGYEQYFGPGTRLTVT.

The rearrangement links TRBV9 to TRBJ2-7; 8 bases line up with TRBD1. V was clipped by 2 bases and J by 5 bases; unmatched bases: 3. The CDR3 is made up of 13 amino acids. Germline lookup yields CDR1 SGDLS and CDR2 YYNGEE. The CDR3 spells CASSVTGANEQYF. The CDR3 nucleotides read TGTGCCAGCAGCGTGACAGGGGCCAACGAGCAGTACTTC.

The rearrangement joins TRBV4-2 to TRBJ2-7; the match to TRBD2 covers 7 bases. This CDR3 region has 16 residues. The junction had 7 bases not matched to a gene; V was cut back by 0 bases and J by 2 bases. Germline V gene lookup returns CDR1 LGHNA and CDR2 YNFKEQ. CDR3 coding DNA: TGTGCCAGCAGCCAAGATCTGGGCGGGAGTGCCTACGAGCAGTACTTC. It yields the protein CASSQDLGGSAYEQYF.

As to this clone: Other DNA sequences within the sample encode an identical CDR3. This chain uses TRBV15 with TRBJ2-1; 8 bases fit TRBD2. The CDR3 totals 15 residues. V was clipped by 2 bases and J by 3 bases; unmatched bases: 3. Germline CDR1 LNHNV, CDR2 YYDKDF (reference sequence). The CDR3 spells CATSRSSGNYNEQFF. CDR3 coding DNA: TGTGCCACCAGCAGAAGTAGCGGGAACTACAATGAGCAGTTCTTC.

This chain joins TRBV12-3 or TRBV12-4 and TRBJ1-1; TRBD1 matches at 7 bases. With V trimmed by 6 bases and J by 5 bases, 6 bases remained unmatched. The length of the CDR3 is 13 residues. The CDR3 loop is CASSADRRTEAFF. The CDR3 DNA reads as TGTGCCAGCAGCGCGGACAGGCGGACTGAAGCTTTCTTT.

This chain's CDR3 is CASRMTMNTEAFF. DNA for the CDR3: TGTGCCAGCAGGATGACAATGAACACTGAAGCTTTCTTT. The V call is TRBV28, the J call TRBJ1-1; D remains unclear. The CDR3 runs to 13 residues. Germline V gene sequence: CDR1 MDHEN, CDR2 SYDVKM. The ends were cut back, 6 bases at V and 0 bases at J, with 8 bases in the middle.

The V call is TRBV5-6, the J call TRBJ1-6, with D possibly TRBD1 on 6 matching bases. The CDR3 length is 15 residues. Per the germline V gene, CDR1 is SGHDT and CDR2 is YYEEEE. Trimming stripped 6 bases from V and 7 bases from J, with 17 bases between. This CDR3 is CASTARTALNSPLHF. DNA for the CDR3: TGTGCCAGCACCGCTAGGACAGCCCTCAATTCACCCCTCCACTTT. Full variable domain (remainder filled in from reference TRBV5-6 and TRBJ1-6): DAGVTQSPTHLIKTRGQQVTLRCSPKSGHDTVSWYQQALGQGPQFIFQYYEEEERQRGNFPDRFSGHQFPNYSSELNVNALLLGDSALYLCASTARTALNSPLHFGNGTRLTVT.

CDR3 amino acids: CATRRAYNQPQHF. The CDR3 nucleotides are TGTGCCACCCGGAGGGCCTACAATCAGCCCCAGCATTTT. The chain carries TRBV27 and TRBJ1-5; no clear D. V was shortened by 10 bases and J by 3 bases, with 13 bases between the two germline ends. The CDR3 contains 13 residues. The germline CDR1 and CDR2 sequences are MNHEY and SMNVEV (reference sequence).

In the case of this clone: This specimen includes other DNA sequences encoding the same CDR3. The chain combines TRBV6-6 with TRBJ2-5, with 13 bases lining up with TRBD2. Germline V lookup: CDR1 MNHNY, CDR2 SVGAGI (reference sequence). The CDR3 extends over 15 amino acids. Unmatched junction bases numbered 2, after V lost 5 bases and J lost 2 bases. CDR3 DNA: TGTGCCAGCAGTCAACTAGCGGGAGGGCAAGAGACCCAGTACTTC. Translated: CASSQLAGGQETQYF.

The rearrangement uses TRBV19 and TRBJ2-1; no clear D. Germline lookup yields CDR1 LNHDA and CDR2 SQIVND (reference sequence). The CDR3 has 14 residues. The ends were cut back, 5 bases at V and 6 bases at J, with 14 bases in the middle. The CDR3: CASSPSENRNEQFF. CDR3 nucleotides: TGTGCCAGTAGTCCCTCGGAGAACCGCAATGAGCAGTTCTTC. Complete variable domain (other parts from reference TRBV19 and TRBJ2-1): DGGITQSPKYLFRKEGQNVTLSCEQNLNHDAMYWYRQDPGQGLRLIYYSQIVNDFQKGDIAEGYSVSREKKESFPLTVTSAQKNPTAFYLCASSPSENRNEQFFGPGTRLTVL.

The CDR3 region has the DNA TGTGCCTGGAGCCCATCAGCGTTCTCTGGAAACACCATATATTTT. Its translation is CAWSPSAFSGNTIYF. This chain joins TRBV30 and TRBJ1-3, with D unresolved. V was cut by 3 bases and J by 0 bases, with 12 bases left in between. This CDR3 comprises 15 residues. Germline V gene data show CDR1 as GTSNPN and CDR2 as SVGIG (reference sequence).

This CDR3 is CASSLVQTAFF. The DNA for the CDR3 is TGTGCCAGCAGTTTAGTACAAACGGCTTTCTTT. The chain joins TRBV12-3 or TRBV12-4 to TRBJ1-1; D uncertain. The ends were cut back, 1 base at V and 11 bases at J, with 8 bases in the middle. This CDR3 region has 11 residues.

The table lists this clone with a count of one. This chain joins TRBV6-5 and TRBJ2-7; weak D call: TRBD1 (6 bases). Germline V CDR1 and CDR2: MNHEY, SVGAGI. Deletions cut 2 bases from V and 0 bases from J, with 8 bases between. This CDR3 is built from 14 residues. CDR3 protein: CASSYGGASYEQYF. CDR3 nucleotide sequence: TGTGCCAGCAGTTACGGGGGCGCCTCCTACGAGCAGTACTTC.

The rearrangement joins TRBV5-4 to TRBJ2-6, with 9 bases lining up with TRBD1. The CDR3 has 17 residues. The junction had 5 bases not matched to a gene; V was cut back by 0 bases and J by 4 bases. Germline CDR1 is SGHNT and CDR2 is YYREEE (reference sequence). The DNA of the CDR3 is TGTGCCAGCAGCTTGGGGGGGACAGGGAACGGGGCCAACGTCCTGACTTTC. It translates to CASSLGGTGNGANVLTF.

The chain carries TRBV13 and TRBJ2-3, with TRBD2 matching 16 bases. Germline lookup yields CDR1 PRHDT and CDR2 FYEKMQ (reference sequence). After removal of 4 bases from V and 6 bases from J, the junction contained 4 bases not matched to a gene. This CDR3 spans 16 amino acids. CDR3: CASSSEGLAGGDTQYF. CDR3 DNA: TGTGCCAGCAGCTCAGAGGGACTAGCGGGGGGGGATACGCAGTATTTT.

As concerns this clone: Other DNA variants within this sample encode the same CDR3. This chain connects TRBV27 to TRBJ2-7; D is possibly TRBD2 (5 bases). CDR1 is MNHEY and CDR2 is SMNVEV in the germline V gene (reference sequence). The CDR3 is 13 residues long. V lost 2 bases and J 3 bases, leaving 8 bases between the germline ends. Written as DNA, the CDR3 is TGTGCCAGCAGTTTACGGGAAGACTACGAGCAGTACTTC. The encoded protein is CASSLREDYEQYF.

V and J are TRBV7-2 and TRBJ2-5, with D perhaps TRBD1 (7 bases). Germline V gene sequence: CDR1 SGHTA, CDR2 FQGNSA. The CDR3 loop spans 16 amino acids. Between the trimmed V and J ends, which lost 5 bases and 5 bases, there was a span of 21 bases. The DNA of the CDR3 is TGTGCCAGCAGCCCCCAGGGGGGTGGATTGGGGGAGACCCAGTACTTC. Amino acids: CASSPQGGGLGETQYF.

This clone was recorded only once. The chain recombines TRBV29-1 with TRBJ2-1; 13 nucleotides agree with TRBD2. Germline CDR1 and CDR2: SQVTM and ANQGSEA. CDR3 length equals 16 residues. V was clipped by 3 bases and J by 10 bases; unmatched bases: 12. In nucleotides, the CDR3 is TGCAGCGTTGACAAGACTAGCGGGAGGACCGGGAGGGAGCAGTTCTTC. Amino acids: CSVDKTSGRTGREQFF.